Listed below are T cell receptor beta chains from one sample, sequenced in a study of radiotherapy plus CTLA-4 blockade in lung cancer. Assay: immunoSEQ multiplex PCR; the TCRdb copy retains only in-frame clones and omits some. The table records 90,000 to 130,000 clones, about four fifths of them present only once. This specimen consisted of peripheral blood, obtained from a patient treated with radiotherapy plus ipilimumab. Every receptor here comes from a human donor with non-small cell lung cancer that progressed on radiotherapy plus ipilimumab. Some clones in this sample may be carry-over from other donors' samples. CDR3s include the opening cysteine and the closing phenylalanine or tryptophan. The D gene is left open where the match is weak.

D	V	CDR3
.	TRBV21-1	CASRPQPAGALYGYTF
.	TRBV5-5	CASSFAVEGYTF
TRBD1	TRBV5-1	CASSLAEGQIYGYTF
.	TRBV5-1	CASSFSGAPDTQYF
.	TRBV7-2	CASSLGGDLEQFF
TRBD1	TRBV6-5	CASRRQGAEAFF
.	TRBV14	CASSQGGRGVADYGYTF
.	TRBV29-1	CSVWGQSNYGYTF
.	TRBV11-3	CASSPNTNTGELFF
.	TRBV5-1	CASSLGPRQFMNTEAFF
.	TRBV6-5	CASTPGSNYGYTF
TRBD2	TRBV11-1	CASSLASGEITDTQYF
.	TRBV2	CASSEFVNTQYF
TRBD2	TRBV5-4	CASSLFGGALGEQFF
TRBD1	TRBV7-2	CASSTRPGTGVDTQYF
TRBD1	TRBV28	CASSSPSGQGIDGYTF
.	TRBV27	CASSTSLTAYEQYF
.	TRBV6-5	CASSYRDRRYGYTF
TRBD2	TRBV5-1	CASSPVAGGITDTQYF
.	TRBV7-9	CASSSRFTGELFF
TRBD1	TRBV5-4	CASSTRQGYTEAFF
TRBD2	TRBV29-1	CSAEASGGFREQFF
.	TRBV5-1	CASSPGPTDTGELFF
.	TRBV19	CASSPPGQTNYGYTF
.	TRBV4-1	CASSQTTGYNEQFF
.	TRBV5-1	CASSAVGKLFF
.	TRBV28	CASSERTGPSNQPQHF
TRBD1	TRBV7-9	CASSLGTGATGELFF
.	TRBV10-3	CAISRDLNTEAFF
.	TRBV5-8	CASSLVADPYETQYF
.	TRBV6-5	CASRAGLSGTDTQYF
.	TRBV2	CASTGRMGTYNEQFF
TRBD1	TRBV28	CASSRGQGAPEAFF
.	TRBV15	CATRYRKDTGELFF
TRBD1	TRBV4-3	CASSRQQGADTEAFF
.	TRBV5-1	CASSLDAAGWGRGEQYF
TRBD2	TRBV7-6	CASSRTQYIAGGQNEQFF
.	TRBV28	CASSQPDRPGFGYTF
TRBD1	TRBV5-1	CASSLVTGGETQYF
.	TRBV6-1	CASKGPNEKLFF
TRBD1	TRBV7-2	CASSTRTGTYQPQHF
.	TRBV28	CASSFLSGTDTQYF
.	TRBV4-2	CASSQESGPGETQYF
.	TRBV6-6	CASSYGGADYGYTF
.	TRBV10-3	CAISESGLMNTEAFF
.	TRBV29-1	CSVEDRRRQWEITEAFF
TRBD1	TRBV5-1	CASSLGPGQGYGYTF
TRBD1	TRBV5-1	CASSLALTGVGGYTF
TRBD1	TRBV28	CASSDHGQAANYGYTF
TRBD1	TRBV28	CASSLTDRAGKLFF
.	TRBV15	CATTGTPGVGYEKLFF
TRBD1	TRBV4-1	CASSQKQGLSGYTF
TRBD1	TRBV5-1	CASSSQLQGHEQYF